These 11 T cell receptor beta chains were all obtained from the same sample, sequenced in a study of shared clonotypes between healthy human individuals. Profiling relied on immunoSEQ multiplex PCR, and the TCRdb table lists in-frame clones only, not all of them. The sample has about 2 million clones; 90% to 95% are singletons. Input material: naive CD4+ T cells sorted from blood. Noted subset: CD45RA+ positively selected. These receptors originate from a man aged 18 to 29 in good health.

As DNA, the CDR3 is TGTGCCATCAGTGAGTCGAGACCTTCCAGCGAAAAACTGTTTTTT. Encoded protein: CAISESRPSSEKLFF. The J gene is TRBJ1-4, the V gene TRBV10-3; no definite D call. V was cut by 0 bases and J by 8 bases, with 13 bases left in between. CDR3 length equals 15 residues. The V gene's germline CDR1 is ENHRY and CDR2 SYGVKD.

The gene calls are TRBV27 and TRBJ1-5; possible D gene TRBD1, 6 bases. The V end was cut by 4 bases, the J end by 3 bases, with 10 bases between. This CDR3 is 14 amino acids long. Germline-derived CDR1 and CDR2 are MNHEY and SMNVEV (reference sequence). As DNA, the CDR3 is TGTGCCAGCAGTTCCAAGGGGGTCAATCAGCCCCAGCATTTT. Its protein product is CASSSKGVNQPQHF.

As to this clone: This may come from a read error, since a much larger clone is one base off. The chain has TRBV4-2 and TRBJ1-1; D not certain. V was shortened by 4 bases and J by 5 bases, with 20 bases between the two germline ends. The germline gives CDR1 LGHNA, CDR2 YNFKEQ. The CDR3 is 16 amino acids. CDR3 in amino acids: CASSPQDWAKKTEAFF. The CDR3 DNA reads TGTGCCAGCAGCCCCCAAGATTGGGCAAAGAAGACTGAAGCTTTCTTT.

About this clone itself: Other DNA sequences within the sample encode an identical CDR3. In nucleotides, the CDR3 is TGCGCCAGCAGCTTGGACCCCACCGGGGAGCTGTTTTTT. Its protein product is CASSLDPTGELFF. The V and J genes are TRBV5-1 and TRBJ2-2, with D unclear. The CDR3 is 13 residues long. Germline V lookup: CDR1 SGHRS, CDR2 YFSETQ. The V and J ends lost 0 bases and 4 bases respectively, with 4 bases between them.

This clone was detected once. The chain combines TRBV7-2 with TRBJ2-1; the D gene could be TRBD1 or TRBD2 (5 bases each). Per the germline V gene, CDR1 is SGHTA and CDR2 is FQGNSA. The CDR3 length is 15 residues. Trimming removed 5 bases at V and 3 bases at J, with 14 bases between. In DNA form, the CDR3 reads TGTGCCAGCAGCCGTGGAGGCAGGGTCTACAATGAGCAGTTCTTC. As protein: CASSRGGRVYNEQFF.

The rearrangement links TRBV14 to TRBJ1-2; a possible D gene is TRBD1 (6 bases). The CDR3 sequence is 15 residues long. The germline CDR1 and CDR2 sequences are SGHDN and FVKESK. Trimming cost V 5 bases and J 3 bases, with 16 bases left between them. CDR3 coding DNA: TGTGCCAGCAGCAATTTCGGGGGCTCGTACTATGGCTACACCTTC. As protein: CASSNFGGSYYGYTF.

The genes are TRBV11-2 and TRBJ2-7; 14 bases are a match to TRBD2. The CDR3 length is 17 residues. The V gene's germline CDR1 is SGHAT and CDR2 FQNNGV. V shed 0 bases, J shed 8 bases, and the junction held 9 bases outside the gene matches. CDR3 coding DNA: TGTGCCAGCAGCTTAGAGGGACTAGCGGGGGCCCTTGGGAAGCAGTACTTC. As protein: CASSLEGLAGALGKQYF.

The V gene is TRBV27, the J gene TRBJ1-2, with 9 bases identical to TRBD1. In germline, CDR1 is MNHEY, CDR2 SMNVEV (reference sequence). The junction had 6 bases not matched to a gene; V was cut back by 6 bases and J by 4 bases. The CDR3 sequence is 14 residues long. CDR3 nucleotides: TGTGCCAGCAGAATAGGACAGGGGACCTATGGCTACACCTTC. This gives the protein CASRIGQGTYGYTF.

This chain joins TRBV30 and TRBJ1-5, with unresolved D. V dropped 5 bases and J dropped 3 bases, with 8 bases sitting between them. CDR3 length: 12 residues. Germline loops: CDR1 GTSNPN, CDR2 SVGIG (reference sequence). The CDR3 is CAWSDPNQPQHF. Here the CDR3 DNA reads TGTGCCTGGTCAGACCCCAATCAGCCCCAGCATTTT.

This sequence joins TRBV6-5 and TRBJ2-3, with 9 bases lining up with TRBD1. The CDR3 length is 16 residues. Trimming took 0 bases from V and 3 from J; bases not matched to a gene: 4. Germline V gene sequence: CDR1 MNHEY, CDR2 SVGAGI. The CDR3 DNA reads TGTGCCAGCAGTTACTCCGGACAGGGGAGAACAGATACGCAGTATTTT. Residues: CASSYSGQGRTDTQYF.

V usage is TRBV6-1 and J usage is TRBJ2-1; TRBD2 matches 10 bases. CDR1 and CDR2 (germline): MNHNS, SASEGT. This CDR3 is built from 14 residues. V lost 9 bases and J lost 5; bases outside the gene matches: 7. This CDR3 is CASLLAGVHNEQFF. As DNA, the CDR3 is TGTGCCAGTCTTCTAGCGGGAGTTCACAATGAGCAGTTCTTC.